These 18 T cell receptor beta chains were sequenced from one sample in a study of post-analysis software for immune sequencing data. Whole-study results and caveats: The study found TRBV5-6, TRBV5-1 and TRBV20-1 among several TRBV segments more frequent in patients than controls.

Antigens for these TCRs are unknown. Unique molecular identifiers had been added to the TCR beta cDNA libraries. MiXCR, applied by TCRdb to the PCR reads, yields one record per CDR3 protein. The sample holds under 900,000 distinct CDR3 sequences, roughly 50% seen once. The sequenced sample consisted of blood. The receptor source for this set is a girl aged 5 to 17 with multiple sclerosis.

This chain links TRBV3-1 with TRBJ2-3; 12 nucleotides align to TRBD2. The CDR3 runs to 17 residues. The V segment lost 1 base and the J segment 5 bases; nucleotides outside the gene matches: 7. Germline V CDR1 and CDR2: LGHDT, YNNKEL (reference sequence). CDR3: CASSQVRLAGAEDTQYF. CDR3 DNA: TGTGCCAGCAGCCAAGTCAGACTAGCGGGAGCCGAAGATACGCAGTATTTT.

This rearrangement joins TRBV5-1 to TRBJ2-2; no reliable D call. The V end was cut by 2 bases, the J end by 0 bases, with 8 bases between. Germline CDR1 and CDR2: SGHRS and YFSETQ. The CDR3 sequence is 15 residues long. The CDR3 spells CASSFFPPNTGELFF. DNA of the CDR3: TGCGCCAGCAGCTTCTTTCCTCCGAACACCGGGGAGCTGTTTTTT.

V gene TRBV15 combines with J gene TRBJ2-5, with 10 bases identical to TRBD2. With V trimmed by 4 bases and J by 5 bases, 10 bases remained unmatched. This CDR3 contains 16 residues. Germline V gives CDR1 LNHNV, CDR2 YYDKDF (reference sequence). The CDR3 bases are TGTGCCACCAGCATAGGGACTAGCGCGCCCGGGGAGACCCAGTACTTC. Its translation is CATSIGTSAPGETQYF.

The CDR3 region is CSVVGFRSGANVLTF. The DNA for the CDR3 is TGCAGCGTTGTGGGGTTCCGCTCTGGGGCCAACGTCCTGACTTTC. V is TRBV29-1 and J is TRBJ2-6; D remains unclear. V was shortened by 4 bases and J by 0 bases, with 10 bases between the two germline ends. Germline V gene sequence: CDR1 SQVTM, CDR2 ANQGSEA. The CDR3 extends over 15 amino acids.

J is TRBJ2-6 and V is TRBV7-3; 7 bases agree with TRBD1. The ends lost 5 bases at V and 0 bases at J; junction bases unmatched: 4. CDR1 and CDR2 from the germline V gene are SGHTA and FQGTGA. The CDR3 has 16 amino acids. The chain's CDR3 is CASSRDRPSGANVLTF. The CDR3 DNA follows: TGTGCCAGCAGCCGGGACAGACCCTCTGGGGCCAACGTCCTGACTTTC.

This clonotype was seen a handful of times. The CDR3 nucleotides are TGCAGCGTCAGGGGGAATTCCTACGAGCAGTACTTC. The encoded protein is CSVRGNSYEQYF. The chain combines TRBV29-1 with TRBJ2-7; 7 bases fit TRBD1. Losses at the gene ends were 6 bases for V and 1 base for J; bases not matched to a gene: 3. CDR3 size: 12 residues. CDR1 is SQVTM, CDR2 ANQGSEA, per germline.

This chain connects TRBV5-1 to TRBJ1-2; D gene ambiguous. V shed 0 bases and J shed 5 bases, with 14 bases lying between them. CDR1 is SGHRS, CDR2 YFSETQ, per germline. The CDR3 consists of 15 residues. The CDR3 nucleotides read TGCGCCAGCAGCTTGGTTACGGCCCCAAAATATGGCTACACCTTC. It is translated as CASSLVTAPKYGYTF.

The rearrangement uses TRBV3-1 and TRBJ2-4; 10 bases agree with TRBD2. The J call may be wrong; the DNA end is better matched by TRBJ2-7. The CDR3 contains 16 residues. CDR1 is LGHDT and CDR2 is YNNKEL in the germline V gene (reference sequence). The CDR3 is CASSQARAGGFDEQYF. In DNA form, the CDR3 reads TGTGCCAGCAGCCAAGCTAGAGCGGGAGGGTTCGACGAGCAGTACTTC.

The chain joins TRBV4-1 to TRBJ2-7; D is uncertain. CDR3 length: 13 residues. V lost 3 bases and J 7 bases, leaving 13 bases between the germline ends. The germline gives CDR1 MGHRA, CDR2 YSYEKL. CDR3 coding DNA: TGCGCCAGCAGCCAGGAATCTTTGGGGGAGCAGTACTTC. Its protein product is CASSQESLGEQYF.

This clonotype was seen ten or more times. The chain couples TRBV7-2 to TRBJ2-1; 10 bases agree with TRBD1. The junction had 3 bases not matched to a gene; V was cut back by 2 bases and J by 2 bases. Germline CDR1 is SGHTA and CDR2 is FQGNSA. This CDR3 spans 16 amino acids. In DNA, the CDR3 is TGTGCCAGCAGCTTAAGGACAGGGGGTGCCTACAATGAGCAGTTCTTC. The encoded protein is CASSLRTGGAYNEQFF.

The gene calls are TRBV20-1 and TRBJ2-3; D may be TRBD2 (6 bases). Germline CDR1 DFQATT, CDR2 SNEGSKA (reference sequence). The length of the CDR3 is 13 residues. The CDR3 DNA follows: TGCACCCAAGCGGCGGGGTCTACAGATACGCAGTATTTT. Protein: CTQAAGSTDTQYF.

The gene calls are TRBV29-1 and TRBJ2-1; TRBD2 matches 14 bases. The CDR3 totals 13 residues. V lost 6 bases to trimming and J lost 11 bases; unmatched junction nucleotides: 6. Germline CDR1 reads SQVTM; CDR2 reads ANQGSEA. The CDR3, as DNA: TGCAGCGTAGGACTAGCGGGGGGCCCTAAGCAGTTCTTC. Encoded protein: CSVGLAGGPKQFF.

J is TRBJ2-3 and V is TRBV7-2; no reliable D call. The length of the CDR3 is 16 residues. Deletions cut 5 bases from V and 6 bases from J, with 21 bases between. In germline, CDR1 is SGHTA, CDR2 FQGNSA. The CDR3, as DNA: TGTGCCAGCAGCCCGGCGCCGGCCTTCATGGGCGATACGCAGTATTTT. Translation: CASSPAPAFMGDTQYF.

This clonotype was observed a few times. The V call is TRBV5-1, the J call TRBJ2-6; 12 bases agree with TRBD1. Looked up from germline, CDR1 is SGHRS and CDR2 is YFSETQ. CDR3 length equals 18 residues. After removal of 2 bases from V and 4 bases from J, the junction contained 7 bases not matched to a gene. The CDR3 loop is CASSFAGQGASGANVLTF. The CDR3 nucleotides are TGCGCCAGCAGCTTCGCGGGACAGGGGGCGTCCGGGGCCAACGTCCTGACTTTC.

This clonotype was recorded a few times. CDR3 protein: CAISAIPGDGYTF. The CDR3 DNA is TGTGCCATCAGTGCCATCCCAGGGGACGGCTACACCTTC. This sequence joins TRBV10-3 and TRBJ1-2, with D perhaps TRBD1 (6 bases). Germline CDR1 and CDR2: ENHRY and SYGVKD. The CDR3 has 13 residues. With 4 bases removed from V and 8 bases from J, the gap between germline ends came to 14 bases.

In its sample, this clonotype was seen a few times. The gene calls are TRBV29-1 and TRBJ1-2, with a tentative D call TRBD1 (5 bases). The CDR3 extends over 14 amino acids. Germline V gene sequence: CDR1 SQVTM, CDR2 ANQGSEA. V lost 4 bases and J 0 bases, leaving 12 bases between the germline ends. The chain's CDR3 is CSVGGSLANYGYTF. CDR3 sequence (DNA): TGCAGCGTTGGGGGGAGCCTAGCTAACTATGGCTACACCTTC.

The chain joins TRBV7-9 to TRBJ2-1, with 7 bases fitting TRBD2. Germline-derived CDR1 and CDR2 are SEHNR and FQNEAQ (reference sequence). CDR3 length: 16 amino acids. V lost 1 base and J lost 5; bases outside the gene matches: 8. The CDR3 DNA is TGTGCCAGCAGCTTAGATATCTGGACTAGGAACAATGAGCAGTTCTTC. Translated: CASSLDIWTRNNEQFF.

This clonotype appeared a few times. This chain links TRBV5-1 with TRBJ2-7; tentatively, D is TRBD2 (7 bases). V was cut by 4 bases and J by 4 bases, with 18 bases left in between. CDR1 and CDR2 (germline): SGHRS, YFSETQ. This CDR3 has 15 amino acids. The CDR3 DNA reads TGCGCCAGCAGCCTAAAACAGGGAGGGGATTACGAGCAGTACTTC. It encodes CASSLKQGGDYEQYF.